This is a list of T cell receptor beta chains from one sample in a study of cytomegalovirus exposure and HLA in healthy donors. Data came from immunoSEQ multiplex PCR; TCRdb stores just in-frame clones and leaves some out. The table has around 58,000 clones, 65% to 85% seen once. Sequencing was carried out using PBMCs. These receptors were collected from a female donor in good health and CMV-seronegative. Both conserved end residues are part of each CDR3. Fields, in order: J gene, D gene, V gene, clone size, CDR3 protein, CDR3 DNA. The D gene is left open where the match is weak. Rows may omit the clone size; those that give it use once, few, many or a size class.

j_gene: TRBJ2-1; d_gene: TRBD1; v_gene: TRBV4-1; abundance: once; CDR3aa: CASSQETGTGYNEQFF; CDR3nt: TGCGCCAGCAGCCAAGAGACGGGGACAGGTTACAATGAGCAGTTCTTC
j_gene: TRBJ2-1; d_gene: TRBD2; v_gene: TRBV27; abundance: NA; CDR3aa: CASSSPLGAGRNEQFF; CDR3nt: TGTGCCAGCAGTTCCCCCCTTGGGGCCGGGAGGAATGAGCAGTTCTTC
j_gene: TRBJ2-7; d_gene: TRBD1; v_gene: TRBV10-3; abundance: few; CDR3aa: CAISEILRGLNTYEQYF; CDR3nt: TGTGCCATCAGTGAGATTCTGAGGGGGCTCAATACCTACGAGCAGTACTTC
j_gene: TRBJ2-1; d_gene: TRBD1; v_gene: TRBV7-6; abundance: medium-sized; CDR3aa: CASSLVGTASMDEQFF; CDR3nt: TGTGCCAGCAGCTTAGTAGGGACAGCCTCTATGGATGAGCAGTTCTTC
j_gene: TRBJ1-1; d_gene: TRBD1; v_gene: TRBV7-8; abundance: NA; CDR3aa: CASRAGTAIQNTEAFF; CDR3nt: TGTGCCAGCAGGGCCGGGACAGCCATCCAGAACACTGAAGCTTTCTTT
j_gene: TRBJ2-3; d_gene: TRBD2; v_gene: TRBV7-3; abundance: NA; CDR3aa: CASSLSAGGYTDTQYF; CDR3nt: TGTGCCAGCAGCTTAAGCGCGGGGGGATACACAGATACGCAGTATTTT
j_gene: TRBJ2-1; d_gene: TRBD2; v_gene: TRBV7-8; abundance: NA; CDR3aa: CASSIGLPALGGWEQFF; CDR3nt: TGTGCCAGCAGCATCGGACTACCCGCTTTGGGGGGGTGGGAGCAGTTCTTC
j_gene: TRBJ2-2; d_gene: TRBD1; v_gene: TRBV5-1; abundance: NA; CDR3aa: CASSFTGGYTGELFF; CDR3nt: TGCGCCAGCAGCTTTACAGGGGGATACACCGGGGAGCTGTTTTTT
j_gene: TRBJ2-1; d_gene: NA; v_gene: TRBV7-6; abundance: NA; CDR3aa: CASSLSGISGNEQFF; CDR3nt: TGTGCCAGCAGCTTGTCAGGGATTTCGGGCAATGAGCAGTTCTTC
j_gene: TRBJ1-1; d_gene: TRBD1; v_gene: TRBV6-1; abundance: once; CDR3aa: CASSPDRASTEAFF; CDR3nt: TGTGCCAGCAGTCCCGACAGGGCAAGTACTGAAGCTTTCTTT
j_gene: TRBJ2-2; d_gene: NA; v_gene: TRBV4-2; abundance: NA; CDR3aa: CASSQDATMAGRTGELFF; CDR3nt: TGTGCCAGCAGCCAAGATGCCACTATGGCGGGCCGGACCGGGGAGCTGTTTTTT
j_gene: TRBJ2-1; d_gene: TRBD1; v_gene: TRBV19; abundance: NA; CDR3aa: CASSIGTGVGEQFF; CDR3nt: TGTGCCAGTAGTATCGGGACAGGGGTAGGTGAGCAGTTCTTC
j_gene: TRBJ2-1; d_gene: TRBD2; v_gene: TRBV28; abundance: NA; CDR3aa: CASSSPHLAGIDNEQFF; CDR3nt: TGTGCCAGCAGTTCTCCCCACCTAGCGGGAATCGACAATGAGCAGTTCTTC
j_gene: TRBJ1-1; d_gene: NA; v_gene: TRBV27; abundance: NA; CDR3aa: CASLPGVWVGTEAFF; CDR3nt: TGTGCCAGCCTCCCCGGGGTGTGGGTGGGCACTGAAGCTTTCTTT
j_gene: TRBJ1-4; d_gene: NA; v_gene: TRBV7-2; abundance: NA; CDR3aa: CASSLAENEKLFF; CDR3nt: TGTGCCAGCAGCTTAGCAGAGAATGAAAAACTGTTTTTT
j_gene: TRBJ2-1; d_gene: NA; v_gene: TRBV6-5; abundance: NA; CDR3aa: CASSYSIRTEQFF; CDR3nt: TGTGCCAGCAGTTACTCGATTAGGACAGAGCAGTTCTTC
j_gene: TRBJ2-5; d_gene: NA; v_gene: TRBV12-5; abundance: NA; CDR3aa: CASQGIQETQYF; CDR3nt: TGTGCTAGTCAGGGGATCCAAGAGACCCAGTACTTC
j_gene: TRBJ1-4; d_gene: NA; v_gene: TRBV28; abundance: few; CDR3aa: CASSSGNYDEKLFF; CDR3nt: TGTGCCAGCAGTTCCGGGAACTACGATGAAAAACTGTTTTTT
j_gene: TRBJ2-7; d_gene: NA; v_gene: TRBV28; abundance: NA; CDR3aa: CASSLVPPTKPQSWVEQYF; CDR3nt: TGTGCCAGCAGTTTAGTCCCGCCAACTAAACCCCAAAGCTGGGTCGAGCAGTACTTC
j_gene: TRBJ2-5; d_gene: NA; v_gene: TRBV4-3; abundance: NA; CDR3aa: CASSQDRGSFWGSQETQYF; CDR3nt: TGCGCCAGCAGCCAAGATAGGGGGTCGTTTTGGGGGTCCCAAGAGACCCAGTACTTC
j_gene: TRBJ2-7; d_gene: NA; v_gene: TRBV28; abundance: NA; CDR3aa: CASSSPGTIEQYF; CDR3nt: TGTGCCAGCAGTTCCCCCGGGACAATCGAGCAGTACTTC
j_gene: TRBJ2-3; d_gene: NA; v_gene: TRBV4-2; abundance: few; CDR3aa: CASSQGGGAPSTDTQYF; CDR3nt: TGTGCCAGCAGCCAAGGGGGCGGAGCTCCGAGCACAGATACGCAGTATTTT
j_gene: TRBJ2-4; d_gene: TRBD2; v_gene: TRBV28; abundance: NA; CDR3aa: CASRTGGTSIQYF; CDR3nt: TGTGCCAGCAGAACGGGGGGGACTAGTATTCAGTACTTC
j_gene: TRBJ2-1; d_gene: TRBD2; v_gene: TRBV10-3; abundance: NA; CDR3aa: CAISGGRTSGRNEQFF; CDR3nt: TGTGCCATCAGTGGGGGGCGGACTAGCGGGAGAAATGAGCAGTTCTTC
j_gene: TRBJ1-2; d_gene: NA; v_gene: TRBV18; abundance: NA; CDR3aa: CASSQADGYTF; CDR3nt: TGTGCCAGCTCCCAGGCTGATGGCTACACCTTC
j_gene: TRBJ1-2; d_gene: TRBD1; v_gene: TRBV5-4; abundance: NA; CDR3aa: CASSFDRGLNYGYTF; CDR3nt: TGTGCCAGCAGCTTCGACAGGGGGCTGAACTATGGCTACACCTTC
j_gene: TRBJ2-7; d_gene: NA; v_gene: TRBV27; abundance: once; CDR3aa: CASSLGGITYEQYF; CDR3nt: TGTGCCAGCAGTTTAGGGGGGATCACTTACGAGCAGTACTTC
j_gene: TRBJ2-1; d_gene: NA; v_gene: TRBV7-2; abundance: NA; CDR3aa: CASSWWGGGYNEQFF; CDR3nt: TGTGCCAGCAGCTGGTGGGGCGGCGGCTACAATGAGCAGTTCTTC
j_gene: TRBJ1-2; d_gene: NA; v_gene: TRBV6-5; abundance: NA; CDR3aa: CASRQANYGYTF; CDR3nt: TGTGCCAGCAGACAGGCTAACTATGGCTACACCTTC
j_gene: TRBJ2-7; d_gene: NA; v_gene: TRBV11-2; abundance: NA; CDR3aa: CASSLESRGYEQYF; CDR3nt: TGTGCCAGCAGCTTAGAGTCTCGGGGCTACGAGCAGTACTTC
j_gene: TRBJ2-1; d_gene: NA; v_gene: TRBV5-1; abundance: NA; CDR3aa: CASSLGSSSYNEQFF; CDR3nt: TGCGCCAGCAGCTTAGGGAGTAGTTCCTACAATGAGCAGTTCTTC
j_gene: TRBJ2-7; d_gene: NA; v_gene: TRBV4-2; abundance: NA; CDR3aa: CASSQESYEQYF; CDR3nt: TGTGCCAGCAGCCAAGAATCGTACGAGCAGTACTTC
j_gene: TRBJ2-3; d_gene: NA; v_gene: TRBV30; abundance: few; CDR3aa: CAWRASWGASTDTQYF; CDR3nt: TGTGCCTGGAGGGCTTCCTGGGGAGCTAGCACAGATACGCAGTATTTT
j_gene: TRBJ2-5; d_gene: TRBD2; v_gene: TRBV2; abundance: NA; CDR3aa: CASIRELAGVQETQYF; CDR3nt: TGTGCCAGCATCAGGGAACTAGCGGGAGTTCAAGAGACCCAGTACTTC
j_gene: TRBJ2-2; d_gene: TRBD2; v_gene: TRBV9; abundance: NA; CDR3aa: CASSSGTSGRTGELFF; CDR3nt: TGTGCCAGCAGTTCCGGGACTAGCGGGAGGACCGGGGAGCTGTTTTTT
j_gene: TRBJ2-2; d_gene: TRBD2; v_gene: TRBV18; abundance: NA; CDR3aa: CASSPLGGSNTGELFF; CDR3nt: TGTGCCAGCTCACCACTCGGGGGGTCGAACACCGGGGAGCTGTTTTTT
j_gene: TRBJ1-2; d_gene: NA; v_gene: TRBV9; abundance: NA; CDR3aa: CASSYGGQGGGYTF; CDR3nt: TGTGCCAGCAGTTACGGGGGGCAGGGAGGTGGCTACACCTTC
j_gene: TRBJ1-5; d_gene: NA; v_gene: TRBV28; abundance: NA; CDR3aa: CASRSYSNQPQHF; CDR3nt: TGTGCCAGCCGGTCGTATAGCAATCAGCCCCAGCATTTT
j_gene: TRBJ2-7; d_gene: TRBD1; v_gene: TRBV19; abundance: NA; CDR3aa: CASSLDRSRPYEQYF; CDR3nt: TGTGCCAGTAGCCTGGACAGGTCGCGACCCTACGAGCAGTACTTC
j_gene: TRBJ1-5; d_gene: TRBD1; v_gene: TRBV4-3; abundance: NA; CDR3aa: CASSQTVPGGQVYQPQHF; CDR3nt: TGCGCCAGCAGCCAGACTGTGCCAGGGGGGCAAGTCTATCAGCCCCAGCATTTT
j_gene: TRBJ2-3; d_gene: TRBD2; v_gene: TRBV11-2; abundance: NA; CDR3aa: CASSFGLAGGTDTQYF; CDR3nt: TGTGCCAGCAGCTTCGGACTAGCGGGGGGCACAGATACGCAGTATTTT
j_gene: TRBJ2-7; d_gene: NA; v_gene: TRBV7-9; abundance: NA; CDR3aa: CASSLSGSYEQYF; CDR3nt: TGTGCCAGCAGCTTAAGCGGGTCCTACGAGCAGTACTTC